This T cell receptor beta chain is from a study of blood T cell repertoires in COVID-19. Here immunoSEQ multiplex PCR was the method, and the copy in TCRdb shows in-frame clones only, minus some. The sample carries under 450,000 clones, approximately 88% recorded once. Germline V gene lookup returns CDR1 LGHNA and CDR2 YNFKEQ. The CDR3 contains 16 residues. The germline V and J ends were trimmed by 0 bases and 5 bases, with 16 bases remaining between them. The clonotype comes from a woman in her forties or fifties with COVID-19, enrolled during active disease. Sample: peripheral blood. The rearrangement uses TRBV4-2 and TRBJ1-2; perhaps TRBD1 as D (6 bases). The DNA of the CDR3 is TGTGCCAGCAGCCAAGAGGACAGCTCGGGACCGTATGGCTACACCTTC. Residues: CASSQEDSSGPYGYTF.